This TCR beta chain stems from a study of cytomegalovirus exposure and HLA in healthy donors. 13 Jbeta primers and 60 Vbeta primers were used for the PCR. Clones were read by immunoSEQ multiplex PCR, and TCRdb kept only the in-frame ones, dropping some. The sample consists of 150,000 to 180,000 clones, approximately 80% of them appearing once. This clone came up a few times. Its cognate antigen is unknown. Study conclusions and caveats: HLA allele associations emerged for some 16,000 TCR beta sequences in a later analysis, at 0.05 false discovery rate. Later on, a genetic analysis was performed. It linked a missense variant in DCLRE1C with V- and J-gene trimming of TCR beta.

The CDR3 is 14 amino acids. The V gene end was trimmed by 2 bases and the J gene end by 5 bases; junction bases not matched to a gene: 1. Germline-derived CDR1 and CDR2 are SGHTS and YDEGEE. The chain couples TRBV5-8 to TRBJ2-2; TRBD1 agrees at 9 bases. Sequencing was carried out using PBMCs. The TCR comes from a man aged 25-45 years in good health and CMV-seropositive. CDR3 amino acids: CASSLQGATGELFF. CDR3 sequence (DNA): TGTGCCAGCAGCTTACAGGGGGCGACCGGGGAGCTGTTTTTT.